This T cell receptor (beta chain) originates from a study of Tregs in tolerant kidney transplant recipients. Unstimulated regulatory T cells (CD4+CD25+CD127-), CD4+CD25- non-regulatory cells, CD4 and CD8 cells were FACS-sorted from thawed PBMCs. Assay: immunoSEQ multiplex PCR; the TCRdb copy retains only in-frame clones and omits some. Among about 240,000 clones listed, about four fifths were seen once. There are 13 residues in the CDR3. Germline CDR1 MNHEY, CDR2 SVGAGI. Trimming shortened V by 2 bases and J by 4 bases, and 6 bases separated the two germline ends. Sequencing was carried out using CD4+ T cells from blood. This chain joins TRBV6-5 and TRBJ1-5; the D gene is possibly TRBD1 (5 bases). This clonotype was obtained from a human donor in good health. The DNA for the CDR3 is TGTGCCAGCAGTTACCAGGGTAATCAGCCCCAGCATTTT. Protein: CASSYQGNQPQHF.